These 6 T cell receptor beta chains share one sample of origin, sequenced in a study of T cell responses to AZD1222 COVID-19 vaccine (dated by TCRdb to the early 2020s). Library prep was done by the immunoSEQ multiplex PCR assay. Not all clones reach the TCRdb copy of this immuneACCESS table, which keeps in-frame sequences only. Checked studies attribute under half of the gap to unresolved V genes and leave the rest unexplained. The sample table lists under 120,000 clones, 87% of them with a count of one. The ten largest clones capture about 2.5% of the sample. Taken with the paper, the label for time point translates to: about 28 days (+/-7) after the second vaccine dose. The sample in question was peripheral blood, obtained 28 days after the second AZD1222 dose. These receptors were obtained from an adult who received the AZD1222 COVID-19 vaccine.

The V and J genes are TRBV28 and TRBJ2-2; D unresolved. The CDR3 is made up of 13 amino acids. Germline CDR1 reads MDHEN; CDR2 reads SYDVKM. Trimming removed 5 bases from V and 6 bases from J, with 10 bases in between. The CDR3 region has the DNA TGTGCCAGCAGTCAAGACACAGCCGGGGAGCTGTTTTTT. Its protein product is CASSQDTAGELFF.

Written as DNA, the CDR3 is TGTGCCAGCAGTTTCCACGGGCAGGGATCAGGGACTGAAGCTTTCTTT. It is translated as CASSFHGQGSGTEAFF. V and J are TRBV28 and TRBJ1-1; weak D call: TRBD1 (5 bases). The CDR3 loop spans 16 amino acids. Germline assignment: CDR1 MDHEN and CDR2 SYDVKM. V lost 3 bases, J lost 5 bases, and 19 bases lay in between.

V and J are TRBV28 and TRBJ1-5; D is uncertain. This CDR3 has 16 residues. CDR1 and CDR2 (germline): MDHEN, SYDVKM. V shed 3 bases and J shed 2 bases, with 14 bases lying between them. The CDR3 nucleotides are TGTGCCAGCAGTTTGGTCAGGCCCTCCGGCAATCAGCCCCAGCATTTT. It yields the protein CASSLVRPSGNQPQHF. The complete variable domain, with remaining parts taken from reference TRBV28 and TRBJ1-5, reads DVKVTQSSRYLVKRTGEKVFLECVQDMDHENMFWYRQDPGLGLRLIYFSYDVKMKEKGDIPEGYSVSREKKERFSLILESASTNQTSMYLCASSLVRPSGNQPQHFGDGTRLSIL.

CDR3: CASSITDRSRNTEAFF. The CDR3 DNA is TGTGCCAGTAGCATAACGGACAGGTCCAGGAACACTGAAGCTTTCTTT. The V and J genes are TRBV19 and TRBJ1-1; 7 positions match TRBD1. The trim removed 6 bases at V and 1 base at J, leaving 11 bases unmatched. From germline, CDR1 is LNHDA and CDR2 SQIVND (reference sequence). CDR3 length: 16 amino acids.

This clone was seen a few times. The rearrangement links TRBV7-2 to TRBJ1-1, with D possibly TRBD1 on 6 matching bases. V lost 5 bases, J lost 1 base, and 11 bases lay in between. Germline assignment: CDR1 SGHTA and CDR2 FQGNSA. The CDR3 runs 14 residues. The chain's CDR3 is CASSTYRANTEAFF. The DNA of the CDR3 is TGTGCCAGCAGCACTTACAGGGCGAACACTGAAGCTTTCTTT.

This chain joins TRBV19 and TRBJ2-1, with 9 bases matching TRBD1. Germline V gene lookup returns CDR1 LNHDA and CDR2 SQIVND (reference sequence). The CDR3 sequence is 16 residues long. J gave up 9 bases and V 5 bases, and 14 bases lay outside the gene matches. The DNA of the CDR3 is TGTGCCAGTAGTTCTTCCACAGGGGGCTCGATAGGTGAGCAGTTCTTC. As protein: CASSSSTGGSIGEQFF.